The 26 T cell receptor beta chains presented below share a single source sample, sequenced in a study of OX40 agonist ivuxolimab in advanced cancers. TCRdb's copy holds only in-frame clones and misses some; the assay was immunoSEQ multiplex PCR. The data contain 20,000 to 30,000 clones, 88% of them seen just once; the ten biggest clones take up around 29%. Sample: CD4+ or CD8+ T cells sorted from blood, taken in a trial of the OX40 agonist ivuxolimab. The receptor set was obtained from an adult with an advanced solid tumor such as melanoma, head and neck, liver or kidney cancer.

The chain combines TRBV5-1 with TRBJ2-7; 9 nucleotides line up with TRBD1. This CDR3 is 14 amino acids long. V lost 4 bases and J lost 2; bases outside the gene matches: 4. Per the germline V gene, CDR1 is SGHRS and CDR2 is YFSETQ. CDR3 residues: CASSIRTGAYEQYF. The CDR3 bases are TGCGCCAGCAGCATAAGGACAGGGGCCTACGAGCAGTACTTC.

The chain couples TRBV10-3 to TRBJ2-7, with 7 bases that match TRBD1. Germline V lookup: CDR1 ENHRY, CDR2 SYGVKD. CDR3 length equals 14 residues. V was clipped by 6 bases and J by 3 bases; unmatched bases: 8. CDR3 nucleotide sequence: TGTGCCATCAGGCCCGGACAGGAACTCTACGAGCAGTACTTC. It yields the protein CAIRPGQELYEQYF.

The chain combines TRBV10-1 with TRBJ2-1; D could derive from TRBD1 or TRBD2 (5 bases each). The germline gives CDR1 WNHNN, CDR2 SYGVQD (reference sequence). The CDR3 extends over 14 amino acids. V lost 5 bases and J 3 bases, leaving 11 bases between the germline ends. The CDR3 protein is CASSRDGIYNEQFF. DNA for the CDR3: TGCGCCAGCAGTCGGGACGGCATCTACAATGAGCAGTTCTTC.

The chain carries TRBV7-2 and TRBJ1-1; no definite D call. CDR3 length: 13 amino acids. With 5 bases removed from V and 0 bases from J, the gap between germline ends came to 7 bases. Germline V gives CDR1 SGHTA, CDR2 FQGNSA. The CDR3 reads CASSLRMNTEAFF. DNA for the CDR3: TGTGCCAGCAGCCTTCGGATGAACACTGAAGCTTTCTTT.

The sample holds one count of this clone. This rearrangement joins TRBV19 to TRBJ2-1; 8 nucleotides line up with TRBD2. Germline CDR1 LNHDA, CDR2 SQIVND (reference sequence). Trimming took 3 bases from V and 7 from J; bases not matched to a gene: 5. This CDR3 region has 14 residues. The CDR3 loop reads CASSITGGTNEQFF. The CDR3 DNA sequence: TGTGCCAGTAGTATCACGGGGGGGACGAATGAGCAGTTCTTC. Drawing the rest from reference TRBV19 and TRBJ2-1, the complete variable domain is DGGITQSPKYLFRKEGQNVTLSCEQNLNHDAMYWYRQDPGQGLRLIYYSQIVNDFQKGDIAEGYSVSREKKESFPLTVTSAQKNPTAFYLCASSITGGTNEQFFGPGTRLTVL.

V gene TRBV6-1 combines with J gene TRBJ1-3, with D uncertain. Germline V gene sequence: CDR1 MNHNS, CDR2 SASEGT. Trimming removed 6 bases from V and 0 bases from J, with 12 bases in between. The CDR3 sequence is 15 residues long. The CDR3 loop is CASSHADGSGNTIYF. CDR3 bases: TGTGCCAGCAGCCACGCGGACGGCTCTGGAAACACCATATATTTT.

The V gene is TRBV7-2, the J gene TRBJ2-1, with D maybe TRBD2 (6 bases). Germline V CDR1 and CDR2: SGHTA, FQGNSA. Trimming took 2 bases from V and 0 from J, leaving 11 bases between them. The CDR3 is made up of 16 amino acids. DNA of the CDR3: TGTGCCAGCAGCTTATCAGCGGGCGGCTCCTACAATGAGCAGTTCTTC. It translates to CASSLSAGGSYNEQFF.

The chain combines TRBV7-9 with TRBJ2-3; no clear D. Trimming left V 5 bases short and J 6 bases short, with 12 bases between. The CDR3 has 13 residues. CDR1 and CDR2 from the germline V gene are SEHNR and FQNEAQ (reference sequence). The CDR3 reads CASSPAPTDTQYF. The CDR3 nucleotides read TGTGCCAGCAGCCCAGCCCCGACGGATACGCAGTATTTT.

The chain employs TRBV4-3 and TRBJ2-6, with 8 bases lining up with TRBD2. Trimming removed 0 bases from V and 0 bases from J; junction bases left unmatched: 7. The germline CDR1 and CDR2 sequences are LGHNA and YSLEER. CDR3 length: 19 residues. The CDR3 sequence is CASSQEYGSGSSGANVLTF. In DNA, the CDR3 is TGCGCCAGCAGCCAAGAGTATGGCAGCGGGAGCTCTGGGGCCAACGTCCTGACTTTC.

This chain joins TRBV7-2 and TRBJ1-1, with unresolved D. The CDR3 spans 16 residues. The V end lost 5 bases, the J end lost 3 bases, and 19 bases lay between the germline ends. Germline values: CDR1 SGHTA, CDR2 FQGNSA. The CDR3 loop reads CASSRGGIRADTEAFF. CDR3 nucleotides: TGTGCCAGCAGCCGAGGCGGGATAAGGGCGGACACTGAAGCTTTCTTT. Looking up the rest from reference TRBV7-2 and TRBJ1-1 gives the full variable domain: GAGVSQSPSNKVTEKGKDVELRCDPISGHTALYWYRQSLGQGLEFLIYFQGNSAPDKSGLPSDRFSAERTGGSVSTLTIQRTQQEDSAVYLCASSRGGIRADTEAFFGQGTRLTVV.

The chain is built from TRBV13 and TRBJ2-2; 7 nucleotides match TRBD1. V was pared by 4 bases and J by 3 bases, with 5 bases of the junction left unmatched. The germline gives CDR1 PRHDT, CDR2 FYEKMQ (reference sequence). The CDR3 runs 15 residues. Here the CDR3 DNA reads TGTGCCAGCAGCTCACGACAGGGTCACACCGGGGAGCTGTTTTTT. It specifies CASSSRQGHTGELFF.

The table lists this clone with a few counts. This chain connects TRBV2 to TRBJ1-1; no clear D gene. V was clipped by 7 bases and J by 8 bases, with 11 bases between them. This CDR3 is built from 11 residues. The germline gives CDR1 SNHLY, CDR2 FYNNEI. CDR3 loop: CASTSVPEAFF. CDR3 in DNA: TGTGCCAGCACCTCAGTACCCGAAGCTTTCTTT.

J is TRBJ2-7 and V is TRBV5-4; 10 positions match TRBD2. Germline-derived CDR1 and CDR2 are SGHNT and YYREEE (reference sequence). The CDR3 sequence is 14 residues long. V shed 5 bases and J 2 bases; nucleotides not matched to a gene: 4. The CDR3 reads CASSLSGGAYEQYF. CDR3 coding DNA: TGTGCCAGCAGTTTGAGCGGGGGGGCCTACGAGCAGTACTTC.

This chain links TRBV27 with TRBJ2-3; a possible D gene is TRBD2 (6 bases). V was trimmed by 7 bases and J by 1 base, leaving 24 bases between them. The CDR3 contains 18 residues. The V gene's germline CDR1 is MNHEY and CDR2 SMNVEV (reference sequence). The CDR3 nucleotides are TGTGCCAGCACCCTAGGGACTCCTTATCGGGTGGGCACAGATACGCAGTATTTT. It codes for CASTLGTPYRVGTDTQYF.

The chain combines TRBV19 with TRBJ2-7; tentatively, D is TRBD1 (6 bases). Germline V gene sequence: CDR1 LNHDA, CDR2 SQIVND (reference sequence). The CDR3 loop spans 14 amino acids. V lost 3 bases and J 2 bases, leaving 11 bases between the germline ends. CDR3 bases: TGTGCCAGTAGTATGGGCCGACAGGCCTACGAGCAGTACTTC. Amino acids: CASSMGRQAYEQYF.

The sample holds a few counts of this clone. The gene calls are TRBV19 and TRBJ1-2; D remains ambiguous. Germline V lookup: CDR1 LNHDA, CDR2 SQIVND (reference sequence). Deletions cut 3 bases from V and 4 bases from J, with 15 bases between. This CDR3 comprises 15 residues. The CDR3 nucleotides read TGTGCCAGTAGTATCTCTAGGAGGGAGGTCTATGGCTACACCTTC. Its protein product is CASSISRREVYGYTF.

This clone was observed a handful of times. This rearrangement joins TRBV6-1 to TRBJ1-2; possibly TRBD1 for D (5 bases). V lost 5 bases and J 3 bases, leaving 7 bases between the germline ends. Germline-derived CDR1 and CDR2 are MNHNS and SASEGT. The CDR3 is made up of 12 amino acids. The CDR3 DNA is TGTGCCAGCAGTCGGGGGTACTATGGCTACACCTTC. Residues: CASSRGYYGYTF.

This clone was counted only a few times. CDR3 sequence reads: CASRRQASNQPQHF. CDR3 nucleotides: TGTGCCAGCAGACGACAGGCCAGCAATCAGCCCCAGCATTTT. The chain carries TRBV28 and TRBJ1-5; D possibly corresponds to TRBD1 (6 bases). This CDR3 contains 14 residues. V was clipped by 6 bases and J by 1 base, with 10 bases between them. Germline assignment: CDR1 MDHEN and CDR2 SYDVKM. Full variable domain (missing parts from reference TRBV28 and TRBJ1-5): DVKVTQSSRYLVKRTGEKVFLECVQDMDHENMFWYRQDPGLGLRLIYFSYDVKMKEKGDIPEGYSVSREKKERFSLILESASTNQTSMYLCASRRQASNQPQHFGDGTRLSIL.

This clone was seen only a few times. The V gene is TRBV7-2, the J gene TRBJ2-7; 9 bases are shared with TRBD1. CDR3 size: 15 residues. Germline V gene lookup returns CDR1 SGHTA and CDR2 FQGNSA. V shed 5 bases and J 3 bases; nucleotides not matched to a gene: 8. This CDR3 is CASSPTGGANYEQYF. CDR3 bases: TGTGCCAGCAGCCCCACAGGGGGCGCGAACTACGAGCAGTACTTC.

This clone was seen once. V gene TRBV18 combines with J gene TRBJ2-5; 7 bases match TRBD2. V was clipped by 3 bases and J by 5 bases; unmatched bases: 3. CDR1 and CDR2 from the germline V gene are KGHSH and LQKENI. The CDR3 sequence is 13 residues long. CDR3 coding DNA: TGTGCCAGCTCACCGTCCGGGAGGGAGACCCAGTACTTC. Translated: CASSPSGRETQYF. The variable domain in full, with the rest retrieved from reference TRBV18 and TRBJ2-5, is NAGVMQNPRHLVRRRGQEARLRCSPMKGHSHVYWYRQLPEEGLKFMVYLQKENIIDESGMPKERFSAEFPKEGPSILRIQQVVRGDSAAYFCASSPSGRETQYFGPGTRLLVL.

V gene TRBV25-1 combines with J gene TRBJ1-2; D uncertain. The CDR3 contains 14 residues. Germline CDR1 MGHDK, CDR2 SYGVNS. Trimming cost V 1 base and J 0 bases, with 6 bases left between them. CDR3 loop: CASSEFGANYGYTF. CDR3 bases: TGTGCCAGCAGTGAATTTGGGGCTAACTATGGCTACACCTTC.

This chain uses TRBV10-3 with TRBJ2-5; 7 bases fit TRBD1. The germline CDR1 and CDR2 sequences are ENHRY and SYGVKD. CDR3 length: 14 amino acids. V shed 6 bases, J shed 2 bases, and the junction held 6 bases outside the gene matches. The CDR3 DNA reads TGTGCCATCAGCACCGGGACAGAGCAAGAGACCCAGTACTTC. It specifies CAISTGTEQETQYF.

This chain uses TRBV2 with TRBJ2-4; a possible D gene is TRBD1 (6 bases). Per germline, CDR1 SNHLY and CDR2 FYNNEI. V shed 3 bases and J shed 6 bases, with 9 bases lying between them. There are 13 residues in the CDR3. The CDR3 reads CASSDRGRNIQYF. As DNA, the CDR3 is TGTGCCAGCAGTGACAGGGGTAGAAACATTCAGTACTTC. The full variable domain, with the rest looked up from reference TRBV2 and TRBJ2-4, is EPEVTQTPSHQVTQMGQEVILRCVPISNHLYFYWYRQILGQKVEFLVSFYNNEISEKSEIFDDQFSVERPDGSNFTLKIRSTKLEDSAMYFCASSDRGRNIQYFGAGTRLSVL.

The chain uses TRBV6-5 and TRBJ2-1; 9 bases fit TRBD2. The CDR3 consists of 15 residues. Per germline, CDR1 MNHEY and CDR2 SVGAGI. The junction had 9 bases not matched to a gene; V was cut back by 3 bases and J by 9 bases. CDR3 residues: CASSYLGGREGEQFF. Written as DNA, the CDR3 is TGTGCCAGCAGTTATCTTGGCGGGAGGGAGGGTGAGCAGTTCTTC.

The chain couples TRBV5-1 to TRBJ2-5, with D uncertain. The CDR3 is 17 amino acids. The germline gives CDR1 SGHRS, CDR2 YFSETQ. V lost 4 bases, J lost 1 base, and 20 bases lay in between. DNA for the CDR3: TGCGCCAGCAGCCTGACCCGAATAGGTTTAGGCCAAGAGACCCAGTACTTC. It specifies CASSLTRIGLGQETQYF. The whole variable domain, filled in from reference TRBV5-1 and TRBJ2-5, reads KAGVTQTPRYLIKTRGQQVTLSCSPISGHRSVSWYQQTPGQGLQFLFEYFSETQRNKGNFPGRFSGRQFSNSRSEMNVSTLELGDSALYLCASSLTRIGLGQETQYFGPGTRLLVL.

The genes are TRBV15 and TRBJ1-1, with D maybe TRBD1 (6 bases). The CDR3 has 14 amino acids. The ends were cut back, 5 bases at V and 5 bases at J, with 15 bases in the middle. CDR1 LNHNV and CDR2 YYDKDF come from the germline V gene (reference sequence). In DNA form, the CDR3 reads TGTGCCACCAGCGATCAAGGGGGGGGGACTGAAGCTTTCTTT. Translating it yields CATSDQGGGTEAFF.